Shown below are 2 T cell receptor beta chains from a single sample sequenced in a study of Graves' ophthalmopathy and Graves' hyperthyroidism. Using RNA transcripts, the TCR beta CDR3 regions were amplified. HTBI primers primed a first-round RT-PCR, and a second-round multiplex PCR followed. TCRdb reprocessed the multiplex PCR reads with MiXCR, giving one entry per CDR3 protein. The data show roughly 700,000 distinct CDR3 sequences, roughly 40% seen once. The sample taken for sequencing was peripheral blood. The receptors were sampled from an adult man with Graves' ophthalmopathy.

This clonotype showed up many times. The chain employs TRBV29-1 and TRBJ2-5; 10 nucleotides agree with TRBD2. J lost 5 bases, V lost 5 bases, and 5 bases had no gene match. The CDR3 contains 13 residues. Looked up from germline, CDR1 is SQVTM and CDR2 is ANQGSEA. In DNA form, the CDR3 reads TGCAGCGTTCCTAGCGGGAGTGGGGAGACCCAGTACTTC. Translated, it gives CSVPSGSGETQYF.

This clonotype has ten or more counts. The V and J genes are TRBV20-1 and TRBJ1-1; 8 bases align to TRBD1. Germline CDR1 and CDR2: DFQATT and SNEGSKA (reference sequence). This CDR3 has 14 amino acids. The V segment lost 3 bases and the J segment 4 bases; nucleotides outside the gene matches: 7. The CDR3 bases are TGCAGTGCTAGCGAGACAGGGGTTAGCACTGAAGCTTTCTTT. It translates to CSASETGVSTEAFF.